A single sample gave rise to the 21 T cell receptor beta chains below, sequenced in a study of PD-1 blockade in classical Hodgkin lymphoma. This sample's time point: newly diagnosed, previously untreated cHL patient sample. Data came from immunoSEQ multiplex PCR; TCRdb stores just in-frame clones and leaves some out. The sample includes 20,000 to 25,000 clones, roughly 94% of them seen just once. Sequencing input: peripheral blood mononuclear cells (PBMCs). These receptors all stem from a human donor with classical Hodgkin lymphoma.

The chain links TRBV11-2 to TRBJ1-4; no definite D call. This CDR3 contains 13 residues. V gave up 3 bases and J gave up 8 bases, with 10 bases separating them. Germline V gene lookup returns CDR1 SGHAT and CDR2 FQNNGV. CDR3 nucleotides: TGTGCCAGCAGCTTTCTGGCAGAGGAAAAACTGTTTTTT. It translates to CASSFLAEEKLFF.

V usage is TRBV14 and J usage is TRBJ1-1; perhaps TRBD1 as D (5 bases). Germline CDR1 reads SGHDN; CDR2 reads FVKESK. CDR3 size: 13 residues. V was cut by 5 bases and J by 5 bases, with 12 bases left in between. The CDR3 is CASSISQGTEAFF. The CDR3 DNA follows: TGTGCCAGCAGCATAAGTCAGGGAACTGAAGCTTTCTTT. Complete variable domain (other parts from reference TRBV14 and TRBJ1-1): EAGVTQFPSHSVIEKGQTVTLRCDPISGHDNLYWYRRVMGKEIKFLLHFVKESKQDESGMPNNRFLAERTGGTYSTLKVQPAELEDSGVYFCASSISQGTEAFFGQGTRLTVV.

The chain employs TRBV6-5 and TRBJ2-7; a weak D match, TRBD2 (6 bases). This CDR3 region has 14 residues. Trimming stripped 2 bases from V and 2 bases from J, with 10 bases between. The germline V gene encodes CDR1 MNHEY and CDR2 SVGAGI. DNA for the CDR3: TGTGCCAGCAGTTACCCTGGACTAACCTACGAGCAGTACTTC. It yields the protein CASSYPGLTYEQYF.

The chain links TRBV14 to TRBJ1-1, with D hard to call. CDR1 and CDR2 from the germline V gene are SGHDN and FVKESK. The CDR3 is 13 residues long. Deletions cut 0 bases from V and 11 bases from J, with 13 bases between. The CDR3 protein is CASSQDLGSAAFF. CDR3 coding DNA: TGTGCCAGCAGCCAAGATCTAGGTTCGGCGGCTTTCTTT. The full variable domain, rest sourced from reference TRBV14 and TRBJ1-1, is EAGVTQFPSHSVIEKGQTVTLRCDPISGHDNLYWYRRVMGKEIKFLLHFVKESKQDESGMPNNRFLAERTGGTYSTLKVQPAELEDSGVYFCASSQDLGSAAFFGQGTRLTVV.

V and J are TRBV18 and TRBJ1-3, with 7 bases that match TRBD1. Germline-derived CDR1 and CDR2 are KGHSH and LQKENI. CDR3 size: 15 residues. Trimming removed 1 base from V and 1 base from J; junction bases left unmatched: 1. CDR3 DNA sequence: TGTGCCAGCTCACCACTGACAGGGTCTGGAAACACCATATATTTT. Protein product: CASSPLTGSGNTIYF.

The chain employs TRBV30 and TRBJ2-1; no reliable D call. The CDR3 is 14 residues long. Germline V gene lookup returns CDR1 GTSNPN and CDR2 SVGIG (reference sequence). The germline V and J ends were trimmed by 3 bases and 5 bases, with 14 bases remaining between them. As DNA, the CDR3 is TGTGCCTGGAGCGCGATTAGAGAGGACAATGAGCAGTTCTTC. This gives the protein CAWSAIREDNEQFF.

This chain joins TRBV25-1 and TRBJ1-5; 7 positions match TRBD1. From germline, CDR1 is MGHDK and CDR2 SYGVNS. CDR3 length: 14 residues. V lost 1 base, J lost 7 bases, and 4 bases stayed unmatched. CDR3 sequence reads: CASSEWEDRQPQHF. In nucleotides, the CDR3 is TGTGCCAGCAGTGAATGGGAGGACAGGCAGCCCCAGCATTTT.

The V gene is TRBV7-9, the J gene TRBJ1-6, with a weak D call TRBD1 (5 bases). V was cut by 1 base and J by 5 bases, with 9 bases left in between. The CDR3 is made up of 15 amino acids. CDR1 and CDR2 (germline): SEHNR, FQNEAQ (reference sequence). The CDR3 nucleotides read TGTGCCAGCAGCTTAGTTGACAGCCATAATTCACCCCTCCACTTT. Residues: CASSLVDSHNSPLHF.

The chain recombines TRBV30 with TRBJ2-5, with D maybe TRBD2 (6 bases). The germline CDR1 and CDR2 sequences are GTSNPN and SVGIG (reference sequence). The CDR3 runs 14 residues. V lost 4 bases, J lost 3 bases, and 15 bases lay in between. CDR3 protein: CAWNGGAEKETQYF. The CDR3 DNA follows: TGTGCCTGGAACGGCGGGGCAGAAAAAGAGACCCAGTACTTC.

The chain has TRBV19 and TRBJ2-7, with 7 bases identical to TRBD2. Per germline, CDR1 LNHDA and CDR2 SQIVND (reference sequence). V lost 8 bases, J lost 2 bases, and 9 bases stayed unmatched. There are 14 residues in the CDR3. DNA of the CDR3: TGTGCCAGTCACGGGGGGACCCTCCCCTACGAGCAGTACTTC. Protein sequence: CASHGGTLPYEQYF.

The chain uses TRBV4-2 and TRBJ1-1; 7 nucleotides match TRBD1. Germline V gene sequence: CDR1 LGHNA, CDR2 YNFKEQ. The CDR3 length is 15 residues. After removal of 2 bases from V and 3 bases from J, the junction contained 6 bases not matched to a gene. This CDR3 reads CASSQQGEEDTEAFF. Written as DNA, the CDR3 is TGTGCCAGCAGCCAACAGGGGGAGGAAGACACTGAAGCTTTCTTT.

This clone appeared a single time. V is TRBV28 and J is TRBJ2-4; D uncertain. The CDR3 sequence is 16 residues long. Trimming removed 8 bases from V and 0 bases from J, with 17 bases in between. The germline V gene has CDR1 MDHEN and CDR2 SYDVKM. In DNA form, the CDR3 reads TGTGCCAGCGCTAACGGGTTCGATGTAGCCAAAAACATTCAGTACTTC. Translation: CASANGFDVAKNIQYF.

The chain links TRBV7-9 to TRBJ2-7, with D tentatively TRBD2 (6 bases). Germline CDR1 is SEHNR and CDR2 is FQNEAQ (reference sequence). The CDR3 consists of 14 residues. V shed 3 bases and J shed 6 bases, with 15 bases lying between them. CDR3 protein: CASSLGLRASEQYF. The DNA of the CDR3 is TGTGCCAGCAGCTTGGGACTCCGAGCCTCCGAGCAGTACTTC.

The rearrangement joins TRBV25-1 to TRBJ2-7; TRBD1 aligns across 10 bases. This CDR3 is built from 14 residues. Germline CDR1 reads MGHDK; CDR2 reads SYGVNS. The ends lost 7 bases at V and 1 base at J; junction bases unmatched: 4. In DNA, the CDR3 is TGTGCCAGCAATCCGGGACAGGGGTCCTACGAGCAGTACTTC. Translated: CASNPGQGSYEQYF.

The chain joins TRBV9 to TRBJ1-1, with D unresolved. V lost 1 base, J lost 4 bases, and 11 bases lay in between. Germline V gives CDR1 SGDLS, CDR2 YYNGEE. The CDR3 contains 14 residues. The CDR3 here is CASSVSGVGTEAFF. CDR3 DNA sequence: TGTGCCAGCAGCGTAAGTGGGGTCGGCACTGAAGCTTTCTTT.

This clone occurred once. V usage is TRBV27 and J usage is TRBJ2-5, with D possibly being TRBD1 (6 bases). The germline gives CDR1 MNHEY, CDR2 SMNVEV (reference sequence). V was shortened by 6 bases and J by 5 bases, with 19 bases between the two germline ends. The length of the CDR3 is 15 residues. The chain's CDR3 is CASSRGSEWRETQYF. CDR3 nucleotide sequence: TGTGCCAGCAGCAGGGGATCAGAGTGGAGGGAGACCCAGTACTTC.

The V call is TRBV4-2, the J call TRBJ2-3; TRBD1 agrees at 9 bases. CDR1 is LGHNA and CDR2 is YNFKEQ in the germline V gene. CDR3 length: 16 amino acids. Trimming took 2 bases from V and 4 from J; bases not matched to a gene: 7. The CDR3 loop is CASSQSGDRVADTQYF. DNA for the CDR3: TGTGCCAGCAGCCAATCCGGGGACAGGGTGGCAGATACGCAGTATTTT.

The chain employs TRBV5-1 and TRBJ2-3, with D tentatively TRBD2 (6 bases). Germline V lookup: CDR1 SGHRS, CDR2 YFSETQ. Trimming removed 4 bases from V and 1 base from J, with 16 bases in between. CDR3 length: 16 amino acids. CDR3 coding DNA: TGCGCCAGCAGCCCACCCGGGACTCTAGGCACAGATACGCAGTATTTT. Translated, it gives CASSPPGTLGTDTQYF.

The chain has TRBV4-3 and TRBJ2-5, with 8 bases aligning to TRBD1. J lost 5 bases, V lost 3 bases, and 5 bases had no gene match. CDR3 length equals 14 residues. Germline-derived CDR1 and CDR2 are LGHNA and YSLEER. CDR3 DNA sequence: TGCGCCAGCAGCCACAGTGACAGGGGTGAGACCCAGTACTTC. It is translated as CASSHSDRGETQYF.

V gene TRBV30 combines with J gene TRBJ2-3; tentatively, D is TRBD2 (5 bases). Germline V lookup: CDR1 GTSNPN, CDR2 SVGIG (reference sequence). Trimming took off 4 bases at V and 10 bases at J, with 15 bases between the two ends. The CDR3 runs 12 residues. The CDR3 DNA follows: TGTGCCTGGATGGGGTCGCCCGGGGCGCAGTATTTT. This sequence encodes CAWMGSPGAQYF. The full variable domain, in which reference TRBV30 and TRBJ2-3 provide the parts outside the CDR3, is SQTIHQWPATLVQPVGSPLSLECTVEGTSNPNLYWYRQAAGRGLQLLFYSVGIGQISSEVPQNLSASRPQDRQFILSSKKLLLSDSGFYLCAWMGSPGAQYFGPGTRLTVL.

This chain uses TRBV7-8 with TRBJ1-6, with D unresolved. Germline assignment: CDR1 SGHVS and CDR2 FQNEAQ. Trimming stripped 1 base from V and 9 bases from J, with 7 bases between. CDR3 length equals 13 residues. The CDR3 sequence: CASSLVSRSPLHF. The CDR3 nucleotides are TGTGCCAGCAGCTTAGTTTCTCGTTCACCCCTCCACTTT.